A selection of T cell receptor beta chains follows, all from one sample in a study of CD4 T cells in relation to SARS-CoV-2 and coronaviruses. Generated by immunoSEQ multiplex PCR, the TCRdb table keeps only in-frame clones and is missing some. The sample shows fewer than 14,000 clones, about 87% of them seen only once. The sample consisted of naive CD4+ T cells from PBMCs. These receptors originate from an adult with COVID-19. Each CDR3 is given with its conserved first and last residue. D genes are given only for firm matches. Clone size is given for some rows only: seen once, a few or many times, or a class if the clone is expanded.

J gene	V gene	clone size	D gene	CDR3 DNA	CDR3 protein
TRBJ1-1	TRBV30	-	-	TGTGCCTGGAGGAAGGGTACCACTGAAGCTTTCTTT	CAWRKGTTEAFF
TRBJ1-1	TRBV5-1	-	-	TGCGCCAGCAGCTTAGGGACGGCTGACACTGAAGCTTTCTTT	CASSLGTADTEAFF
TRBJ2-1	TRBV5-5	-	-	TGTGCCAGCAGAGAAAACCCTTCTGGGGGGGCGATCGGTGATGAGCAGTTCTTC	CASRENPSGGAIGDEQFF
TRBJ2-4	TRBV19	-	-	TGTGCCAGTAGTATCCCAGGGTCAAACAAAAACATTCAGTACTTC	CASSIPGSNKNIQYF
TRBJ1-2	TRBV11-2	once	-	TGTGCCAGCAGCTTAAGGGGTCGCCGTGGCTACACCTTC	CASSLRGRRGYTF
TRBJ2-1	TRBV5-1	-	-	TGCGCCAGCAGCTTGGCAGCGGTTAGCTCCTACAATGAGCAGTTCTTC	CASSLAAVSSYNEQFF
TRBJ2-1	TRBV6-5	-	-	TGTGCCAGCAGTTACCCCCGAGGGGGGCCGGGTGAGCAGTTCTTC	CASSYPRGGPGEQFF
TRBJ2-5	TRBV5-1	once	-	TGCGCCAGCAGCTTGATAGGATCCGCGCCCCAAGAGACCCAGTACTTC	CASSLIGSAPQETQYF
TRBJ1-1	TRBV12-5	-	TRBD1	TGTGCTAGTGGTCAAACAGGGGACACTGAAGCTTTCTTT	CASGQTGDTEAFF
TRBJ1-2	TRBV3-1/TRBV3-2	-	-	TGTGCCAGCAGCCAAGTGGTCTCTGGATCGGTGGCTAAGGGCGGCTACACCTTC	CASSQVVSGSVAKGGYTF
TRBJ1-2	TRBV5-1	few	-	TGCGCCAGCAGCTTGGAAGGGACACCTGGCTACACCTTC	CASSLEGTPGYTF
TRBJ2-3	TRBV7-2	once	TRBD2	TGTGCCAGCAGCCGGGACTACGCGGGGGGTACAGATACGCAGTATTTT	CASSRDYAGGTDTQYF
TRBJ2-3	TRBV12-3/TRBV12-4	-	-	TGTGCCAGCAGAGCTACAGATACGCAGTATTTT	CASRATDTQYF
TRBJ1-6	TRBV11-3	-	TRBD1	TGTGCCAGCAGTGAGGGACAGTATAATTCACCCCTCCACTTT	CASSEGQYNSPLHF
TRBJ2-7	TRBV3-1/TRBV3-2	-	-	TGTGCCAGCAGCCAGCGGGGTACTCTAGGCGAGCAGTACTTC	CASSQRGTLGEQYF
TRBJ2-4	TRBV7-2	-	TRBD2	TGTGCCAGCAGCCCGGGACTAGCGGGGGGGCTGGCGAACATTCAGTACTTC	CASSPGLAGGLANIQYF
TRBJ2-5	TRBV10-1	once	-	TGCGCCACAGTCGGTAGCCTGCAAGAGACCCAGTACTTC	CATVGSLQETQYF
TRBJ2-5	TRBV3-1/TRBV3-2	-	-	TGTGCCAGCAGCCGATCCCTTCTGTACCAAGAGACCCAGTACTTC	CASSRSLLYQETQYF
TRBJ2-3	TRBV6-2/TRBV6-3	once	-	TGTGCCAGCAGTACCCGCCCGGGACCGATTGGAGATACGCAGTATTTT	CASSTRPGPIGDTQYF
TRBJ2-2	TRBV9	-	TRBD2	TGTGCCAGCAGCGTATTAAGCGGGGGGGTTATGAACACCGGGGAGCTGTTTTTT	CASSVLSGGVMNTGELFF
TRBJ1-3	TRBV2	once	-	TGTGCCAGCAGGAGGGAGGGAAACACCATATATTTT	CASRREGNTIYF
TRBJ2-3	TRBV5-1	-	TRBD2	TGCGCCGGCAGGACTAGCGGGGACACAGATACGCAGTATTTT	CAGRTSGDTDTQYF
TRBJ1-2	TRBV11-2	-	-	TGTGCCAGCAGCTTAGGAAGAAGTGGCTACACCTTC	CASSLGRSGYTF
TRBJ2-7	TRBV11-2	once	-	TGTGCCAGCAGCCCGCATCCGGGCGGGGTCCCCTACGAGCAGTACTTC	CASSPHPGGVPYEQYF
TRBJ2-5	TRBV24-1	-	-	TGTGCCACCAGTGAGGGGCTCGGATGGCAAGAGACCCAGTACTTC	CATSEGLGWQETQYF
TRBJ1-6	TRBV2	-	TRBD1	TGTGCCAGCAGTGGCAGGGGGGAGCGGTCACCCCTCCACTTT	CASSGRGERSPLHF
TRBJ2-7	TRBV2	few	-	TGTGCCAGCAGTGCCGGGACGTACGGATACGAGCAGTACTTC	CASSAGTYGYEQYF
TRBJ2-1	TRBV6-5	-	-	TGTGCCAGCCGTTATTGGGAAGGGTCGGGTGAGCAGTTCTTC	CASRYWEGSGEQFF
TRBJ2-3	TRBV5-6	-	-	TGTGCCAGCAGCGAGGGATGGGGCTCTACGCAGTATTTT	CASSEGWGSTQYF
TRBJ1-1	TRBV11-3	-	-	TGTGCCAGCAGCTTAGCCCCCATGGCGGGGCCCCTGAACACTGAAGCTTTCTTT	CASSLAPMAGPLNTEAFF
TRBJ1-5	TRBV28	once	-	TGTGTCGCGGCGACCGATAGCAATCAGCCCCAGCATTTT	CVAATDSNQPQHF
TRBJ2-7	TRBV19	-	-	TGTGCCAGTAGTATCGTACAGGGAATAGGGGAGCAGTACTTC	CASSIVQGIGEQYF
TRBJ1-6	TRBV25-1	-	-	TGTGCCAGCAGTGAATATCAGTTTAGCTCCTATAATTCACCCCTCCACTTT	CASSEYQFSSYNSPLHF
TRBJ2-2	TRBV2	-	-	TGTGCCAGCAGTGACCCCGGGACACCAATCGGGGAGCTGTTTTTT	CASSDPGTPIGELFF
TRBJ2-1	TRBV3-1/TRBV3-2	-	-	TGTGCCAGCAGCCGACTCGGCGGTACGTTGGATGAGCAGTTCTTC	CASSRLGGTLDEQFF
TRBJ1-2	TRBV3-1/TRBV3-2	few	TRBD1	TGTGCCAGCAGCCCTGACAGGGCCTATGGCTACACCTTC	CASSPDRAYGYTF
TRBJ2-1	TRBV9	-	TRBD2	TGTGCCAGCAGCGTAGAACTAGCGGGGGTTTACAATGAGCAGTTCTTC	CASSVELAGVYNEQFF
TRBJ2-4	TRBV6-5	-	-	TGTGCCAGCAGTTACGGGGGAGCCAAAAACATTCAGTACTTC	CASSYGGAKNIQYF
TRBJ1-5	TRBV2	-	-	TGTGCCAGCAGTGCCCCGGGGGGTCGGGGCAATCAGCCCCAGCATTTT	CASSAPGGRGNQPQHF
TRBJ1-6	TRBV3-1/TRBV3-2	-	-	TGTGCCAGCAGCGACGGGTCTTATTCACCCCTCCACTTT	CASSDGSYSPLHF
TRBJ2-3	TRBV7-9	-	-	TGTGCCAGCAGCCCGTTGGGGCCAGATACGCAGTATTTT	CASSPLGPDTQYF
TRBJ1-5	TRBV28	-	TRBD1	TGTGCCAGCAGAACAGGGGTCTGGCAGCCCCAGCATTTT	CASRTGVWQPQHF
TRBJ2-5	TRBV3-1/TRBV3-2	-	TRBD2	TGTGCCAGCAGCCAAGATAAGTCCTTTCTAGCGGGGTACGAGACCCAGTACTTC	CASSQDKSFLAGYETQYF
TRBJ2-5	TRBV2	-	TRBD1	TGTGCCAGCAGTGAAGCGCGGGGGACAGGGACAGAGACCCAGTACTTC	CASSEARGTGTETQYF
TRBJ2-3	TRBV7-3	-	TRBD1	TGTGCCAGCAGCCAAGATGGACAGGGCTGGGATACGCAGTATTTT	CASSQDGQGWDTQYF
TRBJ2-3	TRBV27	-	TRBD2	TGTGCCAGCCAGAGTCAAGGGACACCAGGGACTAGCGGGGCAGATACGCAGTATTTT	CASQSQGTPGTSGADTQYF
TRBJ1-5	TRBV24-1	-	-	TGTGCCACCAGTCGTGGGGATAGCAATCAGCCCCAGCATTTT	CATSRGDSNQPQHF
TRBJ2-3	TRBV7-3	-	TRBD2	TGTGCCAGCAGCTCCCAGGGACTAGCGGGGGGGGCAGATACGCAGTATTTT	CASSSQGLAGGADTQYF
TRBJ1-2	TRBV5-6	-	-	TGTGCCAGCAGCAGAGGACAGACGCGTGGCTACACCTTC	CASSRGQTRGYTF
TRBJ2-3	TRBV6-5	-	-	TGTGCCAGCAGTAACCACGGAGACCCAGATACGCAGTATTTT	CASSNHGDPDTQYF